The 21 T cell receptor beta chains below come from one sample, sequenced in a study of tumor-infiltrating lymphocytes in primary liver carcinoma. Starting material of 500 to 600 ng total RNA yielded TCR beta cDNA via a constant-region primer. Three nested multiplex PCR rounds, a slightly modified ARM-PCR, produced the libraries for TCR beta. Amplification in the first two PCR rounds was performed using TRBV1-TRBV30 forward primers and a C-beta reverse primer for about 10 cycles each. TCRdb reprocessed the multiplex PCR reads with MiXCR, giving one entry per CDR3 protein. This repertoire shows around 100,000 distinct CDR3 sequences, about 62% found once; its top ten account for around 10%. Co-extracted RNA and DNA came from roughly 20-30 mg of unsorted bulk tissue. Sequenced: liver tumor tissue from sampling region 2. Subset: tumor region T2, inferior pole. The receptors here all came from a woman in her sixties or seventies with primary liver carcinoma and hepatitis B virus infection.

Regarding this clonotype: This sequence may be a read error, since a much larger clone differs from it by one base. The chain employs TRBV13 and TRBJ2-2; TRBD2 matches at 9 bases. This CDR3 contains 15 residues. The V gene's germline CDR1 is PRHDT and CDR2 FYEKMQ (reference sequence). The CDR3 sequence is CASSFGTSPGGELLF. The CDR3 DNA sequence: TGTGCCAGCAGCTTCGGGACTAGCCCCGGCGGGGAGCTGTTATTT.

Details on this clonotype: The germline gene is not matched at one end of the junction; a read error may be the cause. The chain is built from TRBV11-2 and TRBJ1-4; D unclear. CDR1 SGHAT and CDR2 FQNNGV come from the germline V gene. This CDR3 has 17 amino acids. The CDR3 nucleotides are TGTGCCAGCAGCTTACAGCGAATAGGGCAAACTAACGAAAAACTGTTTTTT. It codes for CASSLQRIGQTNEKLFF. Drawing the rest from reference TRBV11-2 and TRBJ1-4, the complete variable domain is EAGVAQSPRYKIIEKRQSVAFWCNPISGHATLYWYQQILGQGPKLLIQFQNNGVVDDSQLPKDRFSAERLKGVDSTLKIQPAKLEDSAVYLCASSLQRIGQTNEKLFFGSGTQLSVL.

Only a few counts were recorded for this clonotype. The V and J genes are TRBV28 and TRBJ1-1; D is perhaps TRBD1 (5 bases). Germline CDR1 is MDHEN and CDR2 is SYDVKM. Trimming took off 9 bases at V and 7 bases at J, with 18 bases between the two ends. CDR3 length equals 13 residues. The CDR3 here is CARRSGTWGEAFF. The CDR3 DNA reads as TGTGCCAGGAGGTCAGGGACGTGGGGTGAAGCTTTCTTT. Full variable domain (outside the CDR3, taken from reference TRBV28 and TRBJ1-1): DVKVTQSSRYLVKRTGEKVFLECVQDMDHENMFWYRQDPGLGLRLIYFSYDVKMKEKGDIPEGYSVSREKKERFSLILESASTNQTSMYLCARRSGTWGEAFFGQGTRLTVV.

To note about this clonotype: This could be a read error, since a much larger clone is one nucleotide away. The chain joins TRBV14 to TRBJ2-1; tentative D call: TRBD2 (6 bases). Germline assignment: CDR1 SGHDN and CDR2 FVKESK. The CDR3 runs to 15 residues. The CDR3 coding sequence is TGTACCAGCAGCCAAGGGACTGCGCAGTACAATGAGCAGTTCTTC. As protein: CTSSQGTAQYNEQFF.

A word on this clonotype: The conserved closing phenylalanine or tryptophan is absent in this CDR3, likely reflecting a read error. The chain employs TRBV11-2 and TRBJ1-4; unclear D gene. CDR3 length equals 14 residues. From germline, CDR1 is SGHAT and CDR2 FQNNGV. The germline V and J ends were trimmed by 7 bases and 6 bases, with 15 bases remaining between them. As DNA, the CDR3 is TGTGCCAGCAACCTAGGAGGGATAGATGAAAAACTGTTTCTT. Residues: CASNLGGIDEKLFL.

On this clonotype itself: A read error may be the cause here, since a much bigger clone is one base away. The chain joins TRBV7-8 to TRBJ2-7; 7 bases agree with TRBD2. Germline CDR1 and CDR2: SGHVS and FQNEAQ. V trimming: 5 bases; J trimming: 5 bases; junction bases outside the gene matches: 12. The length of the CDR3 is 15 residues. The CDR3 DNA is TGTGCCAGCAGCCAGACGACTAGCAGGAGGCACGAGCAGTACTTC. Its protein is CASSQTTSRRHEQYF.

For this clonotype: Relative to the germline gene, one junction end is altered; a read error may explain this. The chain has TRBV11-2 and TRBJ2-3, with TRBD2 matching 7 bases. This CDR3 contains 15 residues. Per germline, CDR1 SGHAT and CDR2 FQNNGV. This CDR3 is CTSNFGLGRTDTQYF. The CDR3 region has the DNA TGTACCAGCAACTTCGGACTAGGACGCACAGATACACAGTATTTT.

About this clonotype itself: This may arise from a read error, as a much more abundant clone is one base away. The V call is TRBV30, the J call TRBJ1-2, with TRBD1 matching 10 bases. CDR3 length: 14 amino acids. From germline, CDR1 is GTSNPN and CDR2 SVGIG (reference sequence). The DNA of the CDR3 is TGTACCTGGAGTGCGACAGGGGGCGGCTATGGCTACACCTTC. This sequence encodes CTWSATGGGYGYTF. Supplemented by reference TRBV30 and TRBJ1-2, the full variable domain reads SQTIHQWPATLVQPVGSPLSLECTVEGTSNPNLYWYRQAAGRGLQLLFYSVGIGQISSEVPQNLSASRPQDRQFILSSKKLLLSDSGFYLCTWSATGGGYGYTFGSGTRLTVV.

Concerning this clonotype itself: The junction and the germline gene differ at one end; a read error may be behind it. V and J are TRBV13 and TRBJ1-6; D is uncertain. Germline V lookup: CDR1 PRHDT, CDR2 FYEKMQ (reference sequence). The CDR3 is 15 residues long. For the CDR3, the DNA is TGTGCCAACAGCTTAGATCGAGGGTATGATTCACCCCTCCACTTT. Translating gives CANSLDRGYDSPLHF.

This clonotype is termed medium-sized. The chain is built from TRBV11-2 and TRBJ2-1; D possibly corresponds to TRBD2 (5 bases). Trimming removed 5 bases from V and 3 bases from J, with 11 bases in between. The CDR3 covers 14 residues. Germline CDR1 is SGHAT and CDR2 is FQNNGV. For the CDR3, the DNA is TGTGCCAGCAGCCTTAGCGCTCGCTACAATGAGCAGTTCTTC. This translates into CASSLSARYNEQFF.

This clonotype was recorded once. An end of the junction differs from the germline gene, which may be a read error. The CDR3 DNA reads as TGTGCCAACAGTTCTTACAGGACCCAGTACTTC. Translated: CANSSYRTQYF. The chain links TRBV28 to TRBJ2-5; D gene ambiguous. This CDR3 is 11 amino acids long. Germline CDR1 reads MDHEN; CDR2 reads SYDVKM.

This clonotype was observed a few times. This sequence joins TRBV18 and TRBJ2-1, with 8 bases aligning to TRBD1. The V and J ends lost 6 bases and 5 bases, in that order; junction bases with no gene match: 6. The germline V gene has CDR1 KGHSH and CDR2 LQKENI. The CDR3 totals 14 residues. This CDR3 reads CASSGDRSNNEQFF. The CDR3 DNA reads TGTGCCAGCTCCGGGGACAGGAGTAACAATGAGCAGTTCTTC.

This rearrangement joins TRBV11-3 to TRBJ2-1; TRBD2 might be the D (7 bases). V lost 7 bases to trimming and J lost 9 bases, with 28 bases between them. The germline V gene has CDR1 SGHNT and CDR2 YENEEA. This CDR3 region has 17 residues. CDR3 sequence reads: CASNSRGAWTMGIEQFF. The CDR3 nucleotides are TGTGCCAGCAACTCCCGGGGGGCGTGGACCATGGGCATTGAGCAGTTCTTC.

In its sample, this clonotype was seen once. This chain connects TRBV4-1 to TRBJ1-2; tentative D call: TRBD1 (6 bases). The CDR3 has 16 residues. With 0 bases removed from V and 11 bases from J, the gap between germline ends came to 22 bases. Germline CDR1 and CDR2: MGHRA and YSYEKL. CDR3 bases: TGCGCCAGCAGCCAAGATCAGTGGACAGAATCGGTTGGGTACACCTTC. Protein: CASSQDQWTESVGYTF.

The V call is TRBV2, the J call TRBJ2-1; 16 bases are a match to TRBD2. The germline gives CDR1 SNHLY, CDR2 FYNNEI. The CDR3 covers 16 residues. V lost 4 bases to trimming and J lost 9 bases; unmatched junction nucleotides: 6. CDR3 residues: CASSGGGLAGGTEQFF. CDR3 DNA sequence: TGTGCCAGCAGTGGTGGGGGACTAGCGGGAGGGACTGAGCAGTTCTTC.

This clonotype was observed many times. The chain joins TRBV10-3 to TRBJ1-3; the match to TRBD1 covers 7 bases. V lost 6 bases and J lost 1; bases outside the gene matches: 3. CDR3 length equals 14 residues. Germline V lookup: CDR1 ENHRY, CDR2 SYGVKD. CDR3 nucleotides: TGTGCCATCAGGGAGACAGGGTCTGGAAACACCATATATTTT. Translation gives CAIRETGSGNTIYF.

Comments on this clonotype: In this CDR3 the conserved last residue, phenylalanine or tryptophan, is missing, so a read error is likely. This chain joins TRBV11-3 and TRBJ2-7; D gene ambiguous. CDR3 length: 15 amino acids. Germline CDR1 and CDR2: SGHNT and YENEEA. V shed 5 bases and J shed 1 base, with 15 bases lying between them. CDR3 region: CASSLVETPSYEQYY. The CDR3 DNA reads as TGTGCCAGCAGCCTAGTCGAGACACCATCCTACGAGCAGTACTAC.

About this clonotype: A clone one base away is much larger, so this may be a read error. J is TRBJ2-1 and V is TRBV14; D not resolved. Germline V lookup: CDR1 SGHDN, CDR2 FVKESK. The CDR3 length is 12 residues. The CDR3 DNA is TGTACCAGCAGCCCCCCGAATGGGGAGCAGTTCTTC. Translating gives CTSSPPNGEQFF.

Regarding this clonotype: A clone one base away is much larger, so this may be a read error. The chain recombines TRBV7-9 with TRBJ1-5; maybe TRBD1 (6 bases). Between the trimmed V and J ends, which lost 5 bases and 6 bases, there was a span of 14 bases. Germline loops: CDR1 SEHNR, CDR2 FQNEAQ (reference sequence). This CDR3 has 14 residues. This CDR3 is CASSLDQGIQPQHF. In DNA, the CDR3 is TGTGCCAGCAGCCTGGACCAGGGGATTCAGCCCCAGCATTTT.

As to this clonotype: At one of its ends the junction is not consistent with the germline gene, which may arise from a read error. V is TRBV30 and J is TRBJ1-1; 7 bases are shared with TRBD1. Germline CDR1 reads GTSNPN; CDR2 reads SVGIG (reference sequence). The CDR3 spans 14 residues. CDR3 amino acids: CAWMQGGSGTEGFF. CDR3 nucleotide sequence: TGTGCCTGGATGCAGGGGGGATCGGGGACTGAAGGTTTCTTC.

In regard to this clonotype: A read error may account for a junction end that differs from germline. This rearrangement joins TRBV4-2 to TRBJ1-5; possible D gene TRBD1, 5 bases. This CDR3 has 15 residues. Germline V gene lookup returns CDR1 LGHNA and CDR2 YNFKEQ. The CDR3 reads CVSSEDMDNNQPQHF. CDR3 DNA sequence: TGTGTCAGCAGCGAAGATATGGACAACAATCAGCCCCAGCATTTT.